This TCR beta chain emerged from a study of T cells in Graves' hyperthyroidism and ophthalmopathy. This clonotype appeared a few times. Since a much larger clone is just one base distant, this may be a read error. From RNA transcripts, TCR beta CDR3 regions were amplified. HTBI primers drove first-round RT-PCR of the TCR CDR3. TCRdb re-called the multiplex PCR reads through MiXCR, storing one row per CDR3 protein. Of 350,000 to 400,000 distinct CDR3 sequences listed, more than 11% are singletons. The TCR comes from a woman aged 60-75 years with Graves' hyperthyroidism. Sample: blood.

This chain's CDR3 is CASGHSGNSYNEQFF. CDR3 bases: TGTGCCAGCGGTCATAGCGGCAACTCCTACAATGAGCAGTTCTTC. The J gene is TRBJ2-1, the V gene TRBV6-2 or TRBV6-3; tentative D call: TRBD2 (6 bases). The CDR3 runs to 15 residues. Germline V CDR1 and CDR2: MNHEY, SVGEGT. V shed 8 bases and J shed 0 bases, with 14 bases lying between them.